This TCR beta chain was identified in a study of T cell responses to AZD1222 COVID-19 vaccine. The wider study: Second-dose intervals near 4 or 12 weeks were combined.

Sequencing used immunoSEQ multiplex PCR; TCRdb keeps in-frame clones, though not all of them. The profile shows around 130,000 clones, over 90% of them singletons. This clone was observed once. Its cognate antigen is unknown. This CDR3 region has 15 residues. V was cut by 1 base and J by 0 bases, with 8 bases left in between. CDR1 SGHKS and CDR2 YYEKEE come from the germline V gene (reference sequence). Whole-study results and caveats: Repertoire sampling occurred only after the peak T cell response. Unmutated variant regions are reportedly the target of nearly half of TCRs that are spike-specific. Among AZD1222 vaccinees, only five to seven were seropositive at baseline.

Material: peripheral blood, obtained on day 0 of AZD1222 vaccination. J is TRBJ1-3 and V is TRBV5-5, with no clear D. The clonotype was recovered from an adult in good health. CDR3 coding DNA: TGTGCCAGCAGCTTGAGAGCCAGCTCTGGAAACACCATATATTTT. This encodes CASSLRASSGNTIYF.